This T cell receptor (beta chain) came from a study of beta chain features in type 1 diabetes (dated by TCRdb to 2017 to 2018). Broadly, across the study: Mean age, gender distribution, total cell number and subset yield were not different between patients and healthy donors. The study compared TCRB repertoires of sorted circulating CD4+ T cell subsets between recently diagnosed type 1 diabetes patients and matched healthy donors. Regulatory and stem cell-like memory subsets were obtained from only 8 patients and about eight healthy donors, while naive and central memory subsets were obtained from all 28 donors. A total of about 100,000,000 sorted cells were examined across all samples, and RNA yield correlated strongly with the number of cells per subset.

The entire amount of isolated RNA was reverse transcribed using the High Capacity cDNA Reverse Transcription Kit, so the sequenced TCRB transcripts were expressed ones. Naive, central memory and regulatory T cell samples underwent deep immunoSEQ sequencing, averaging about 3.5 million total reads per sample. Sorted cells were lysed in RLT buffer, and RNA was extracted using DNase-treated RNeasy Micro or Mini kits according to cell number. To prevent cross-contamination, each cell subset was processed individually, whereas patient and healthy donor samples were processed jointly. The immunoSEQ multiplex PCR was used to amplify TCRB sequences from cDNA, yielding 87-bp fragments that span the CDR3 region. Sequencing of the amplicons was done on the Illumina HiSeq platform. Per the source publication's procedure: PCR bias was corrected computationally using synthetic template baselines, and reads within Hamming distance 2 were collapsed, with unmergeable singletons discarded. Reads were aligned to IMGT to assign V, D and J genes, CDR3 length, and insertions or deletions at six rearrangement sites. Within each subset, clonotype counts were normalized to sorted cell number, after which true diversity and Gini coefficients were computed with the tcR R package. The overlap coefficient, calculated on TCRB nucleotide sequences, was used to quantify repertoire sharing. In its TCRdb copy, this immuneACCESS table keeps in-frame sequences only and misses some clones. Where compared with another copy, unresolved V genes explain less than half of these, and the others have no known cause. V and J calls and clone size follow that table, whereas D and trimming were derived from the DNA. The sample table lists 250,000 or so clones, about 26% of them with a count of one. The top ten clones comprise roughly 4% of the sample.

This clone was counted between two and nine times. Which antigen it targets is not known. This sequence may be a read error, since a much larger clone differs from it by one base. A single peripheral blood draw of about 116 mL on average was collected from each donor into heparinised tubes. A BD FACSAria II and a panel including CD45RO, CCR7, CD25, CD127, CD95 and CD27 were used to sort naive, central memory, regulatory and stem cell-like memory CD4+ T cells. Purity was above 95% for every sorted population. Right away, PBMCs were isolated by Lymphoprep density gradient centrifugation and were stained directly, with no culture step. To minimize batch effects, samples were stained and sorted in pairs, one healthy donor with one patient per experiment. For CDR1 and CDR2, the germline V gene lists SGHVS and FQNEAQ. Spanning cysteine to phenylalanine, the CDR3 consists of 14 amino acids. Of all the DNA, just the CDR3 is kept, 42 bases in frame from base 1. V is pared back by 3 bases and J by 0 bases, with 8 bases lying between the germline termini.

Overall results and qualifications from the work: Patients with type 1 diabetes made fewer insertions and deleted more nucleotides at VDJ recombination sites, implying thymic rearrangement abnormalities. Because small numbers of individuals were included in the HLA sub-analyses, any influence of HLA type on TCRB rearrangement was left unresolved. Shorter templates might have been favored by PCR, but patient and control samples were amplified and corrected together, so both groups would have been affected equally by any skew. Type 1 diabetes patients showed a moderate but significant shortening of TCRB CDR3 length in all four CD4+ subsets. Naive, central memory and regulatory TCRB repertoires appeared to be more alike among patients than among healthy donors. Because cDNA rather than genomic DNA was sequenced, highly expressing activated cells could have been over-represented, although no difference in activation and CD3 levels was found between groups.

The rearranged chain carries TRBV7-8 and TRBJ1-1; the best D guess is TRBD1, with 6 bases matching. This sequence was found in a man aged 25 to 40 in good health. Sequencing used central memory CD4+ T cells from blood. The CDR3 loop reads CASSLGHLNTEAFF. The nucleotide sequence reads TGTGCCAGCAGCTTGGGACACCTGAACACTGAAGCTTTCTTT.